Below are 20 T cell receptor beta chains sequenced from a single sample in a study of shared clonotypes between healthy human individuals (dated by TCRdb to the early 2020s). To prepare the library, the immunoSEQ multiplex PCR assay was applied. TCRdb mirrors the immuneACCESS table, restricted to in-frame sequences. Some clones are absent from its copies; in checked studies, under half trace to an unresolved V gene, and the reason for the others is unknown. The table for this sample lists some 1 million clones; around 76% of them were counted only once. Around 1.5% of the sample goes to the ten largest clones. Sequenced: memory CD4+ T cells sorted from blood. The sample's cell subset or site, from its label and the paper: CD45RA-negative fraction. These receptor sequences come from a man aged 18-30 years in good health.

This clone occurred once. This chain connects TRBV5-1 to TRBJ2-7, with a weak D call TRBD1 (6 bases). The CDR3 spans 14 residues. V lost 0 bases, J lost 0 bases, and 7 bases lay in between. Germline assignment: CDR1 SGHRS and CDR2 YFSETQ. This chain's CDR3 is CASSLDRVSYEQYF. CDR3 bases: TGCGCCAGCAGCTTGGACAGGGTCTCCTACGAGCAGTACTTC.

The chain has TRBV6-6 and TRBJ1-4; tentative D call: TRBD1 (5 bases). Per germline, CDR1 MNHNY and CDR2 SVGAGI (reference sequence). This CDR3 spans 14 amino acids. V dropped 2 bases and J dropped 5 bases, with 9 bases sitting between them. The CDR3 coding sequence is TGTGCCAGCAGTTACCCAGGGTTAAATGAAAAACTGTTTTTT. Amino acid sequence: CASSYPGLNEKLFF.

This clone was seen a handful of times. CDR3 region: CASREAGREQYF. CDR3 coding DNA: TGTGCCAGCAGAGAGGCGGGTAGGGAGCAGTACTTC. The V gene is TRBV6-5, the J gene TRBJ2-7; possible D gene TRBD2, 5 bases. Germline lookup yields CDR1 MNHEY and CDR2 SVGAGI. The length of the CDR3 is 12 residues. Trimming left V 6 bases short and J 7 bases short, with 13 bases between.

V is TRBV27 and J is TRBJ2-3, with D unclear. V lost 2 bases and J lost 5, with 8 bases in between. Germline V lookup: CDR1 MNHEY, CDR2 SMNVEV (reference sequence). There are 13 residues in the CDR3. The CDR3 sequence is CASSLLVGDTQYF. The CDR3 DNA is TGTGCCAGCAGTTTACTGGTCGGAGATACGCAGTATTTT.

The rearrangement uses TRBV7-9 and TRBJ2-3, with 10 bases aligning to TRBD1. Germline loops: CDR1 SEHNR, CDR2 FQNEAQ (reference sequence). The CDR3 is made up of 17 amino acids. J lost 3 bases, V lost 4 bases, and 10 bases had no gene match. The CDR3 reads CASSSMGTGARTDTQYF. The CDR3 coding sequence is TGTGCCAGCAGCTCCATGGGGACAGGGGCCCGGACAGATACGCAGTATTTT.

The chain's CDR3 is CASSPRIGLAGRMNEQFF. CDR3 bases: TGTGCCAGCAGCCCGAGAATAGGACTAGCGGGAAGAATGAATGAGCAGTTCTTC. J is TRBJ2-1 and V is TRBV7-9; 12 positions match TRBD2. CDR3 length: 18 amino acids. The junction had 15 bases not matched to a gene; V was cut back by 5 bases and J by 7 bases. Germline V gene lookup returns CDR1 SEHNR and CDR2 FQNEAQ (reference sequence). The full variable domain, its missing parts supplied by reference TRBV7-9 and TRBJ2-1, is DTGVSQNPRHKITKRGQNVTFRCDPISEHNRLYWYRQTLGQGPEFLTYFQNEAQLEKSRLLSDRFSAERPKGSFSTLEIQRTEQGDSAMYLCASSPRIGLAGRMNEQFFGPGTRLTVL.

The rearrangement joins TRBV2 to TRBJ2-7; no clear D gene. The CDR3 is 16 amino acids. Per the germline V gene, CDR1 is SNHLY and CDR2 is FYNNEI. The V and J ends lost 6 bases and 3 bases respectively, with 21 bases between them. The CDR3 sequence is CASSFLPAGFGYEQYF. CDR3 bases: TGTGCCAGCAGCTTCCTCCCCGCCGGGTTTGGCTACGAGCAGTACTTC.

This rearrangement joins TRBV6-6 to TRBJ1-5; D might be TRBD1 (6 bases). Trimming removed 3 bases at V and 1 base at J, with 13 bases between. Germline values: CDR1 MNHNY, CDR2 SVGAGI (reference sequence). The CDR3 loop spans 16 amino acids. CDR3 sequence reads: CASSYPGQSSNQPQHF. The CDR3 DNA follows: TGTGCCAGCAGTTATCCCGGACAGTCCAGCAATCAGCCCCAGCATTTT.

This chain uses TRBV5-6 with TRBJ2-5; 9 bases align to TRBD1. After removal of 5 bases from V and 3 bases from J, the junction contained 8 bases not matched to a gene. The CDR3 runs 15 residues. Germline assignment: CDR1 SGHDT and CDR2 YYEEEE. The CDR3 DNA reads as TGTGCCAGCAGGGGGACAGGGCGACTTGAAGAGACCCAGTACTTC. The encoded protein is CASRGTGRLEETQYF.

V and J are TRBV4-1 and TRBJ1-2; possible D gene TRBD1, 5 bases. The length of the CDR3 is 15 residues. Per the germline V gene, CDR1 is MGHRA and CDR2 is YSYEKL. The germline V and J ends were trimmed by 0 bases and 9 bases, with 17 bases remaining between them. In DNA, the CDR3 is TGCGCCAGCAGCCAAGATCTGAACAGGTCGGGCAGCTACACCTTC. Its protein product is CASSQDLNRSGSYTF.

The rearrangement joins TRBV7-2 to TRBJ2-7; 11 bases line up with TRBD1. V lost 3 bases, J lost 3 bases, and 4 bases stayed unmatched. The V gene's germline CDR1 is SGHTA and CDR2 FQGNSA. The CDR3 consists of 15 residues. CDR3: CASSFGTGGVYEQYF. In nucleotides, the CDR3 is TGTGCCAGCAGCTTCGGGACAGGGGGAGTCTACGAGCAGTACTTC.

This sequence joins TRBV30 and TRBJ1-6; 7 bases match TRBD1. Germline CDR1 GTSNPN, CDR2 SVGIG (reference sequence). J gave up 11 bases and V 1 base, and 5 bases lay outside the gene matches. The CDR3 runs 13 residues. CDR3 protein: CAWSEGQQPPLHF. The CDR3 bases are TGTGCCTGGAGTGAGGGACAGCAACCACCCCTCCACTTT.

The chain is built from TRBV11-2 and TRBJ2-5; 10 nucleotides agree with TRBD2. V lost 2 bases and J lost 5; bases outside the gene matches: 8. From germline, CDR1 is SGHAT and CDR2 FQNNGV. The CDR3 consists of 16 residues. For the CDR3, the DNA is TGTGCCAGCAGCTTAATCAGCGGGGGGGCCGGGGAGACCCAGTACTTC. It specifies CASSLISGGAGETQYF.

The chain couples TRBV9 to TRBJ2-5, with D hard to call. There are 15 residues in the CDR3. Trimming took off 0 bases at V and 5 bases at J, with 14 bases between the two ends. Germline-derived CDR1 and CDR2 are SGDLS and YYNGEE. The DNA for the CDR3 is TGTGCCAGCAGCGTAGACAGTTATCCTGGGGAGACCCAGTACTTC. This encodes CASSVDSYPGETQYF.

The V and J genes are TRBV5-1 and TRBJ2-1, with 7 bases matching TRBD2. From germline, CDR1 is SGHRS and CDR2 YFSETQ. The CDR3 is 15 residues long. J was trimmed by 4 bases and V by 6 bases; bases with no gene match: 10. CDR3 sequence: CASTSSGNNYNEQFF. The CDR3 coding sequence is TGCGCCAGCACCTCAAGCGGGAACAATTACAATGAGCAGTTCTTC.

The chain uses TRBV7-9 and TRBJ1-6; D unclear. This CDR3 has 13 residues. The V gene lost 5 bases and the J gene lost 8 bases, with 10 bases spanning the gap. The germline V gene has CDR1 SEHNR and CDR2 FQNEAQ (reference sequence). The CDR3 region is CASSRGKDSPLHF. In DNA, the CDR3 is TGTGCCAGCAGCAGAGGCAAAGATTCACCCCTCCACTTT.

The CDR3 loop is CASSRGGQANTEAFF. The CDR3 DNA reads as TGCGCCAGCAGCCGAGGCGGACAGGCAAACACTGAAGCTTTCTTT. V gene TRBV4-1 combines with J gene TRBJ1-1; 7 bases align to TRBD1. The CDR3 length is 15 residues. Unmatched junction bases numbered 7, after V lost 4 bases and J lost 2 bases. The germline gives CDR1 MGHRA, CDR2 YSYEKL.

This clone was observed a single time. V usage is TRBV7-2 and J usage is TRBJ2-7; no definite D call. Per germline, CDR1 SGHTA and CDR2 FQGNSA. V lost 5 bases and J lost 4, with 9 bases in between. The CDR3 length is 12 residues. CDR3 amino acids: CASSVEFYEQYF. The CDR3 coding sequence is TGTGCCAGCAGCGTGGAGTTTTACGAGCAGTACTTC. Using reference TRBV7-2 and TRBJ2-7 for the parts outside the CDR3, the full variable domain is GAGVSQSPSNKVTEKGKDVELRCDPISGHTALYWYRQSLGQGLEFLIYFQGNSAPDKSGLPSDRFSAERTGGSVSTLTIQRTQQEDSAVYLCASSVEFYEQYFGPGTRLTVT.

This sequence joins TRBV7-9 and TRBJ2-7, with 9 bases fitting TRBD1. The CDR3 is 15 amino acids. V gave up 4 bases and J gave up 3 bases; unmatched junction bases: 7. Germline-derived CDR1 and CDR2 are SEHNR and FQNEAQ (reference sequence). The CDR3 here is CASSWDRDGNYEQYF. The DNA of the CDR3 is TGTGCCAGCAGCTGGGACAGGGACGGAAACTACGAGCAGTACTTC.

J is TRBJ2-4 and V is TRBV6-5; the match to TRBD2 covers 9 bases. Per the germline V gene, CDR1 is MNHEY and CDR2 is SVGAGI. Trimming at V came to 8 bases and at J to 5 bases, leaving 4 bases not matched to a gene. The CDR3 is made up of 13 amino acids. The CDR3 coding sequence is TGTGCCAGCGCTTTAGCGGGAGAAAACATTCAGTACTTC. It encodes CASALAGENIQYF.